This paragraph reports one T cell receptor (beta chain). Its antigen is not identified. Use of 60 Vbeta and 13 Jbeta primers characterized the PCR. Profiled with immunoSEQ multiplex PCR; TCRdb holds only in-frame clones, not every one. The table has about 130,000 clones, around 67% seen once. The CDR3 contains 14 residues. Germline CDR1 and CDR2: SNHLY and FYNNEI. Trimming removed 3 bases at V and 3 bases at J, with 8 bases between. At the time of sampling, donors were nominally healthy, though unrecorded immune exposures were likely. This sample stems from a study of cytomegalovirus exposure and HLA in healthy donors. Study results and caveats: Later analysis identified a missense DCLRE1C variant that was linked to TCR beta V- and J-gene trimming. Per published reports, the classifier diagnosed cytomegalovirus status with high specificity and sensitivity.

V and J are TRBV2 and TRBJ2-2; D gene unclear. This TCR was sampled from a man in his fifties or sixties in good health and CMV-seropositive. The specimen sequenced was PBMCs. The CDR3 nucleotides are TGTGCCAGCAGTGAGCTCCGCGACACCGGGGAGCTGTTTTTT. It is translated as CASSELRDTGELFF.